This T cell receptor beta chain was identified in a study of cytomegalovirus exposure and HLA in healthy donors. In the case of this clone: What it recognizes is unknown.

The PCR was carried out with 60 Vbeta primers and 13 Jbeta primers. The protocol was immunoSEQ multiplex PCR, while the TCRdb copy is restricted to in-frame clones and leaves out a portion. The sample lists about 280,000 clones, 80% to 90% occurring once. The CDR3 is 13 amino acids. V lost 1 base to trimming and J lost 3 bases, with 9 bases between them. Looked up from germline, CDR1 is GTSNPN and CDR2 is SVGIG (reference sequence). Study observations and caveats: Most subjects had HLA-A and HLA-B alleles reportedly predicted accurately by TCR beta sequences. Some TCR beta chains (roughly 160 of them) were listed as cytomegalovirus-associated. Among the sequence variants, a highly shared cluster was likely an artifact of sequencing.

The origin of this receptor is a young woman in good health and CMV-seronegative. What was sequenced was PBMCs. The genes are TRBV30 and TRBJ1-2; D gene unclear. The CDR3: CAWSGGPYYGYTF. The CDR3 nucleotides are TGTGCCTGGAGTGGAGGGCCCTACTATGGCTACACCTTC.